This T cell receptor (beta chain) was retrieved from a study of blood T cell repertoires in COVID-19. As processed by the authors: Amplifying reference gene primers gave estimates of nucleated cell counts. The assay was immunoSEQ multiplex PCR, and TCRdb's table has in-frame clones only and misses some. The V and J calls and the clone size are those of that table, but D and trimming were determined from the DNA. The sample lists hundreds of thousands of clones; roughly 89% were seen once. V trimming: 0 bases; J trimming: 16 bases; junction bases outside the gene matches: 3. Per the germline V gene, CDR1 is SGHNT and CDR2 is YYREEE (reference sequence). This CDR3 spans 12 amino acids.

The clonotype was recovered from a man between 18 and 35 years old with COVID-19, enrolled during active disease. The sample was peripheral blood. The genes are TRBV5-4 and TRBJ2-1; 11 bases agree with TRBD1. CDR3: CASSLVGQGVFF. CDR3 DNA sequence: TGTGCCAGCAGCTTGGTGGGACAGGGGGTATTCTTC.